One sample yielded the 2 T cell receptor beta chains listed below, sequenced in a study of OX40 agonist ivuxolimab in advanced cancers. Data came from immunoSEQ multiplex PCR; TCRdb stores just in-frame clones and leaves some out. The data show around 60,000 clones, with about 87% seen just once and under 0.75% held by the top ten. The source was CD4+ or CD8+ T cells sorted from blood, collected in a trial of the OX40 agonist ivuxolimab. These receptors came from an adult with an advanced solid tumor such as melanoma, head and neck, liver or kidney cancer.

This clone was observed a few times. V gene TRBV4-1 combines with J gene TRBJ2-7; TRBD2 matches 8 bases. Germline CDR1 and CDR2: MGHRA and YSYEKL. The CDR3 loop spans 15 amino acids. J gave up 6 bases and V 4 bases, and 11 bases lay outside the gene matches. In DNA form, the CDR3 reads TGCGCCAGCAGCCTTACGCGGGTAGCGGGAACCGAGCAGTACTTC. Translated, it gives CASSLTRVAGTEQYF.

In nucleotides, the CDR3 is TGTGCCAGCTCACTAAGGACCGGGTCGCCGGAGTTTCAGTACTTC. Protein: CASSLRTGSPEFQYF. This chain links TRBV18 with TRBJ2-4; D unresolved. V lost 4 bases and J 11 bases, leaving 21 bases between the germline ends. Germline V gene data show CDR1 as KGHSH and CDR2 as LQKENI. The CDR3 contains 15 residues.